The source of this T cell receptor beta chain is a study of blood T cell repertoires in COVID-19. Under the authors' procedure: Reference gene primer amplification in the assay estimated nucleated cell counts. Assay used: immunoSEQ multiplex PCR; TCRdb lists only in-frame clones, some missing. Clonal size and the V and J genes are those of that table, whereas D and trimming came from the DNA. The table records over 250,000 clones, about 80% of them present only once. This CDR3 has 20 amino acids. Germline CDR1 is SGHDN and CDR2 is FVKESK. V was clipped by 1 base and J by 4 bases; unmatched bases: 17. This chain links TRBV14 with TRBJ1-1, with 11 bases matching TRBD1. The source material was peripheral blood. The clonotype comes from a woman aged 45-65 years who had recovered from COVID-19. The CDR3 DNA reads TGTGCCAGCAGCCAAGGGACAGGGGGCTTTGTAAGTAGGTCGGTCACTGAAGCTTTCTTT. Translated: CASSQGTGGFVSRSVTEAFF.